Below, one T cell receptor beta chain is given with its context. The target of this receptor is not known. The sample holds no much larger clone one base away, and base qualities are not on file. Libraries were built with the immunoSEQ multiplex PCR assay. RNA was extracted from all samples and reverse transcribed into cDNA, which served as template for TCR sequencing. First-strand cDNA was synthesized using SuperScript III with a 2:1 mix of oligo-dT and random hexamers. A synthetic immune receptor repertoire was used to assess amplification bias, and residual bias was removed computationally. Regarding the original processing steps: Raw reads were preprocessed to remove errors, and CDR3 was defined by IMGT conventions from the conserved cysteine to phenylalanine. Clonality was calculated as 1 minus Shannon entropy normalized by log2 of the number of productive unique TCRs. CD4 or CD8 identity of scalp clones was inferred by cross-referencing scalp TCRbeta sequences with sorted blood CD4 and CD8 repertoires. The source is immuneACCESS, and TCRdb retained only in-frame sequences with V and J called. Part of the clones is not carried over; for the studies checked, unresolved V genes explain less than half of this, and the remainder is unexplained. V and J calls and clone size are as listed in that table; D and trimming were resolved from the DNA. Within this sample are 150,000 or so clones, with 87% of them counted one time only. The ten largest account for more than 12% of the sample.

This sample stems from a study of CD8+ T cells in alopecia areata listed by TCRdb under 2018. At the level of the whole study: Treated patients were enrolled in an open-label pilot trial of oral tofacitinib at 5 to 10 mg twice daily for moderate-to-severe alopecia areata. Scalp clonality was compared among normal scalp (n=4), patchy alopecia areata scalp (n=8), and alopecia totalis/universalis scalp (n=8). Biopsies were taken from tofacitinib-treated patients at baseline and again at 4 and 24 weeks into treatment, and several of those patients also had a later scalp biopsy. In humans, TCRbeta sequencing was performed on scalp tissue and on sorted CD4+ and CD8+ peripheral blood T cells from healthy controls and from patients with patchy or totalis/universalis alopecia areata. RNA came from the PAXgene miRNA kit for fixed scalp, the miRNeasy kit for PBMCs, and the RNeasy kit for mouse skin. In both human patients and the C3H/HeJ mouse model, the study applied high-throughput TCRbeta sequencing to look at T cell clonal expansion in alopecia areata. TCRbeta CDR3 regions were amplified by immunoSEQ multiplex PCR using 35 Vbeta forward and 13 Jbeta reverse primers. Patients stayed on tofacitinib for 6 to 18 months and then had 6 months of follow-up off drug so that delayed response and recurrence could be assessed.

The CDR3 goes from the cysteine to the phenylalanine over 11 residues. Only the CDR3 region is kept as DNA, spanning 33 bases read in frame from base 1. Reading the germline V gene (reference sequence) gives CDR1 DFQATT and CDR2 SNEGSKA. Study-wide conclusions, independent of this receptor: Unlike mouse skin, where gammadelta T cells dominate, normal human skin contains resident alphabeta T cells that get sequenced too, which complicates analysis of the scalp TCR repertoire. Compared with mice, TCR sequences shared between patients were less clear, possibly partly because of HLA diversity across the patient population. Compared with normal scalp, lesional scalp had higher clonality and more expanded CD8+ clones, particularly in alopecia totalis/universalis, a pattern that suggests antigenic drive.

This sample's time point label indicates: baseline before oral tofacitinib. From alopecia areata patients, peripheral blood was collected along with lesional scalp punch biopsies. PBMCs were isolated by density centrifugation and stained for CD3, CD4 and CD8, after which CD4+ and CD8+ T cells were sorted on a FACSAria. This receptor chain uses TRBV20-1 and TRBJ2-2; the D gene cannot be named for sure. Source: CD8+ T cells sorted from blood, taken at week 0. This TCR came from a human donor with alopecia areata. The DNA sequence is TGCAGCGCCTTATTTGCCGGGGAGCTGTTTTTT. It encodes CSALFAGELFF.